This TCR beta chain derives from a study of cytomegalovirus exposure and HLA in healthy donors. The germline gives CDR1 MNHEY, CDR2 SVGAGI. V trimming: 7 bases; J trimming: 6 bases; junction bases outside the gene matches: 6. The CDR3 contains 13 residues. It was with 60 Vbeta and 13 Jbeta primers that the PCR ran. Clones were read by immunoSEQ multiplex PCR, and TCRdb kept only the in-frame ones, dropping some. The sample lists 65,000 to 95,000 clones, 75% occurring once. The receptor comes from a man in his sixties or seventies in good health and CMV-seronegative. The source material was PBMCs. This chain connects TRBV6-5 to TRBJ2-7, with TRBD1 matching over 10 bases. In DNA, the CDR3 is TGTGCCAGCACTCGACAGGGGGCCAGCGAGCAGTACTTC. This sequence encodes CASTRQGASEQYF.